This TCR beta chain was sequenced during a study of blood T cells in healthy people across ages. Study in general: When template switching was applied, about one barcoded beta molecule was captured per two T cells. Study outcomes and limitations: Versus aged donors, long-lived donors had higher diversity and more naive CD4+ cells.

V lost 4 bases to trimming and J lost 11 bases, with 17 bases between them. The CDR3 contains 13 residues. The germline gives CDR1 WSHSY, CDR2 SAAADI. As to this clonotype: No antigen is known for it.

Primed by a sample-barcoded 5' primer and a J-beta primer mix, a second PCR proceeded for about 6 to 12 cycles. TCRdb analysed the 5' RACE reads with MiXCR anew, one entry per CDR3 protein. The table has over a million distinct CDR3 sequences, approximately 59% seen once. The source of this sequence is a man aged 18 to 29 in good health. The sample consisted of blood. The chain joins TRBV10-2 to TRBJ2-5; D is possibly TRBD1 (6 bases). The CDR3 loop is CASSAQGGNEQYF. For the CDR3, the DNA is TGCGCCAGCAGTGCACAGGGTGGTAATGAGCAGTACTTC.